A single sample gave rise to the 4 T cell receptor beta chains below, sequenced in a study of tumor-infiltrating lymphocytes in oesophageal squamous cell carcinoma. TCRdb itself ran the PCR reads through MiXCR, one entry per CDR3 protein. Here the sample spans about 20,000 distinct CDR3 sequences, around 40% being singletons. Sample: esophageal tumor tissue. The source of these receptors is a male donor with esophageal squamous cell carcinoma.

The CDR3 DNA sequence: TGTGCCAGCAGCTTAACGCCCTCTAGGGTCGCTTTCTTT. Encoded protein: CASSLTPSRVAFF. V is TRBV11-2 and J is TRBJ2-1; D ambiguous. The end of the DNA is better explained by TRBJ1-1, so the J call may be wrong. The CDR3 contains 13 residues. Germline V gene data show CDR1 as SGHAT and CDR2 as FQNNGV.

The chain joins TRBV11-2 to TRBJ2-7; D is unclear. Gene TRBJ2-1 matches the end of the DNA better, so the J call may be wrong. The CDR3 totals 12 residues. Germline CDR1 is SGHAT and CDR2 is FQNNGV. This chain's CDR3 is CASSLSPNEQFF. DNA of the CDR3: TGTGCCAGCAGCTTATCCCCCAATGAGCAGTTCTTC.

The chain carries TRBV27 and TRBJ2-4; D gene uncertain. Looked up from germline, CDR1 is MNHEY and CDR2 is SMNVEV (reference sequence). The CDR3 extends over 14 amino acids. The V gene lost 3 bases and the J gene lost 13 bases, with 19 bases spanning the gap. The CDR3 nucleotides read TGTGCCAGCAGTTTTAACTCGGCCGAGAGAACCCAGTACTTC. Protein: CASSFNSAERTQYF.

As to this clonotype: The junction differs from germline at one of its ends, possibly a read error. CDR3 sequence reads: CASSDLGRSNSPLLF. CDR3 sequence (DNA): TGTGCCAGCAGCGACCTGGGACGGTCGAATTCACCCCTCCTCTTT. This chain joins TRBV5-6 and TRBJ2-6; D tentatively reads TRBD1 or TRBD2 (5 bases each). CDR3 size: 15 residues. Germline values: CDR1 SGHDT, CDR2 YYEEEE.